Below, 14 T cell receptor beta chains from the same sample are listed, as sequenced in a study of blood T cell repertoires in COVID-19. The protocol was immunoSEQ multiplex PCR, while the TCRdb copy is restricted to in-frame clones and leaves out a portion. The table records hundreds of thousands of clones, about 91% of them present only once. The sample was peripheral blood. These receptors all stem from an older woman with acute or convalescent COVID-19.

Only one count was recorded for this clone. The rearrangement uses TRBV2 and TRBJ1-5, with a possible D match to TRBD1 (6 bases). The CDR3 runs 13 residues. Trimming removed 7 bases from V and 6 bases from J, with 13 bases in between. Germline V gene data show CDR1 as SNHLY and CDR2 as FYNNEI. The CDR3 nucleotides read TGTGCCAGCACAGAGGACAGAAGTCAGCCCCAGCATTTT. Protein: CASTEDRSQPQHF.

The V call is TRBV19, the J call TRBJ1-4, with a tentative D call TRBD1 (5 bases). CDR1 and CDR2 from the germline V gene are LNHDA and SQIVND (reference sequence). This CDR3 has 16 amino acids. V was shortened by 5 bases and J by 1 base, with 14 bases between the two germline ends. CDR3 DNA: TGTGCCAGTAGTCCAACCTCAGGGAAAACTAATGAAAAACTGTTTTTT. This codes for CASSPTSGKTNEKLFF.

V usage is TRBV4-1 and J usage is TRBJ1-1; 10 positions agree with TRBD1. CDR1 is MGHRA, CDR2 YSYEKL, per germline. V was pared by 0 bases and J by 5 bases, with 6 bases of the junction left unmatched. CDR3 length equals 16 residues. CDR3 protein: CASSQDGDRGRTEAFF. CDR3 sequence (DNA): TGCGCCAGCAGCCAAGATGGGGACAGGGGTAGAACTGAAGCTTTCTTT.

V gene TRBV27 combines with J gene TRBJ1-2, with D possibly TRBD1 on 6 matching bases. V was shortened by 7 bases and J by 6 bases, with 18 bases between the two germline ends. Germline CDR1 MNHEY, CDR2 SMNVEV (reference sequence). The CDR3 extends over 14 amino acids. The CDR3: CASTISTGYNGYTF. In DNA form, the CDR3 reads TGTGCCAGCACCATCAGTACAGGGTACAATGGCTACACCTTC.

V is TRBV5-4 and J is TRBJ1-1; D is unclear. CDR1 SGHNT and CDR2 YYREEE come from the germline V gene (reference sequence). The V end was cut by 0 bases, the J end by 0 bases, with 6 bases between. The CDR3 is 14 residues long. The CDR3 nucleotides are TGTGCCAGCAGCTTGGCTCAGGTGAACACTGAAGCTTTCTTT. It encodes CASSLAQVNTEAFF.

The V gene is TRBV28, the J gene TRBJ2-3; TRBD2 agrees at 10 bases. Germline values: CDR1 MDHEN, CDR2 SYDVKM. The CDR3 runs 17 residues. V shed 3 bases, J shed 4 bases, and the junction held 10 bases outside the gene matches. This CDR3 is CASSFPGTSVYADTQYF. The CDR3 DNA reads TGTGCCAGCAGTTTTCCCGGGACTAGCGTATATGCAGATACGCAGTATTTT.

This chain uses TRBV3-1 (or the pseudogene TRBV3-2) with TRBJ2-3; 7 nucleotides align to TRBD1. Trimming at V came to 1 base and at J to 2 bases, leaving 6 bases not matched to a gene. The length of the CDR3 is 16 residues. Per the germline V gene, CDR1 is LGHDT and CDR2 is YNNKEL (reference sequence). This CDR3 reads CASSQGTGTVTDTQYF. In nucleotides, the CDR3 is TGTGCCAGCAGCCAAGGCACCGGGACAGTCACAGATACGCAGTATTTT.

The DNA for the CDR3 is TGTGCCAGCAGCGGACAGGGTAATCAGCCCCAGCATTTT. This codes for CASSGQGNQPQHF. The chain is built from TRBV7-2 and TRBJ1-5; the match to TRBD1 covers 8 bases. The ends lost 5 bases at V and 4 bases at J; junction bases unmatched: 1. The CDR3 runs 13 residues. The germline V gene has CDR1 SGHTA and CDR2 FQGNSA.

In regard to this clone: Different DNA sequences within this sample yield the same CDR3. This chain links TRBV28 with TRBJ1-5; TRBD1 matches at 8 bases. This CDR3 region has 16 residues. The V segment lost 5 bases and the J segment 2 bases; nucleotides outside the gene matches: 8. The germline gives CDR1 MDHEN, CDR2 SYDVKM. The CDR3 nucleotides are TGTGCCAGCAGTCCGCACACAGGGGGTGGCAATCAGCCCCAGCATTTT. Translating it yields CASSPHTGGGNQPQHF.

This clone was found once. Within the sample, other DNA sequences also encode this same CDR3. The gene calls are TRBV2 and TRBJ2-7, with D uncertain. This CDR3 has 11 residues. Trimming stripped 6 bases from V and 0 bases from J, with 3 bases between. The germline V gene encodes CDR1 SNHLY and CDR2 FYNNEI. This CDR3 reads CASSLSYEQYF. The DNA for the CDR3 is TGTGCCAGCAGCCTCTCCTACGAGCAGTACTTC.

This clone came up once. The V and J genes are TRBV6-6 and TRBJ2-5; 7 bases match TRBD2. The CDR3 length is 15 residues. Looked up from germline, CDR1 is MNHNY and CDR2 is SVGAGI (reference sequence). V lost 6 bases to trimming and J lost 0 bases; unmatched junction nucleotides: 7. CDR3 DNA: TGTGCCAGCAGCTCCCTAGCGGCTTACCAAGAGACCCAGTACTTC. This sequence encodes CASSSLAAYQETQYF.

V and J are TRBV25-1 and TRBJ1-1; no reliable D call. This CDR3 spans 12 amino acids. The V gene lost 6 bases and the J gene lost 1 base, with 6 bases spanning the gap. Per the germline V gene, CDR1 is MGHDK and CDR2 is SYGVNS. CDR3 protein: CASSFGNTEAFF. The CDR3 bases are TGTGCCAGCAGCTTCGGGAACACTGAAGCTTTCTTT.

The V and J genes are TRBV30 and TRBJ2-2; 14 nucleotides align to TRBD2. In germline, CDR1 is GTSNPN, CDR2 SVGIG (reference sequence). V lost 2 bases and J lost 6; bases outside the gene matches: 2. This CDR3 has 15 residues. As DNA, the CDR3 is TGTGCCTGGAGTCCGGGACTAGCGGGGGCCGGGGAGCTGTTTTTT. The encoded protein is CAWSPGLAGAGELFF. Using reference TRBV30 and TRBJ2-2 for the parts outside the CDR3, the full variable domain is SQTIHQWPATLVQPVGSPLSLECTVEGTSNPNLYWYRQAAGRGLQLLFYSVGIGQISSEVPQNLSASRPQDRQFILSSKKLLLSDSGFYLCAWSPGLAGAGELFFGEGSRLTVL.

The CDR3 nucleotides read TGTGCCAGCAGTTATAACTCGATATCCCCAGGGGCCGGAAACACCATATATTTT. Translation: CASSYNSISPGAGNTIYF. The gene calls are TRBV2 and TRBJ1-3; D perhaps matches TRBD1 (6 bases). V was pared by 5 bases and J by 4 bases, with 24 bases between. The CDR3 extends over 18 amino acids. Germline V CDR1 and CDR2: SNHLY, FYNNEI. Supplemented by reference TRBV2 and TRBJ1-3, the full variable domain reads EPEVTQTPSHQVTQMGQEVILRCVPISNHLYFYWYRQILGQKVEFLVSFYNNEISEKSEIFDDQFSVERPDGSNFTLKIRSTKLEDSAMYFCASSYNSISPGAGNTIYFGEGSWLTVV.